Listed below are T cell receptor beta chains from one sample, sequenced in a study of OX40 agonist ivuxolimab in advanced cancers. Clones were read by immunoSEQ multiplex PCR, and TCRdb kept only the in-frame ones, dropping some. Of over 80,000 clones detected, roughly 92% appear once; the ten largest clones hold 1% to 1.3%. Sequences were derived from CD4+ or CD8+ T cells sorted from blood, sampled in a trial of the OX40 agonist ivuxolimab. The receptor set was obtained from an adult with an advanced solid tumor such as melanoma, head and neck, liver or kidney cancer. Each CDR3 is given with its conserved first and last residue.

v_call cdr3_length cdr3_aa
TRBV4-2 17 CASSRVGEGGGNTEAFF
TRBV7-9 14 CASSLEGANNEQFF
TRBV7-9 15 CASFSGDRGRDTQYF
TRBV28 12 CASSILSGGYTF
TRBV5-1 13 CASSLLNSNEQFF
TRBV6-5 15 CASRELAGLYNEQFF
TRBV5-1 17 CASSFTGSPVYNTEAFF
TRBV4-2 16 CASSQAVSGPYNEQFF
TRBV18 13 CASSRRAGTEQYF
TRBV7-3 16 CASSLNKPSGHNEQFF
TRBV18 11 CASSPALGQTF
TRBV4-1 19 CASSQDVVKLRGGNQPQHF
TRBV5-1 14 CASSPSWAAYEQYF
TRBV28 14 CASSLLGVNTEAFF
TRBV18 16 CASSPRRAGGSSEQYF
TRBV21-1 13 CASSKVKLNEAFF
TRBV7-2 18 CASSSDPGLAGDADTQYF
TRBV28 15 CASSGGAVENYGYTF
TRBV28 12 CASSLLGGTQYF
TRBV11-2 13 CASSPRSVGEQYF
TRBV28 13 CASSLAGQGKDTF
TRBV27 13 CASSLFPGGELFF
TRBV5-5 15 CASSLTAGGSQPQHF
TRBV25-1 15 CASSARQGRNTEAFF
TRBV30 15 CAWSAGQGAYEKLFF
TRBV19 14 CAIRPGLASSEQFF
TRBV5-1 14 CASSNQGLGEKLFF
TRBV6-5 13 CASSRFSNQPQHF